One sample yielded the 12 T cell receptor beta chains listed below, sequenced in a study of cytotoxic CD8 clonotypes in ibrutinib-treated CLL. This table comes from immunoSEQ multiplex PCR, and its TCRdb copy is limited to in-frame clones, with some not included. This table holds around 250,000 clones, 70% found once. The sequenced sample was PBMCs, obtained after 24 months of ibrutinib treatment. The receptors were gathered from a human donor with chronic lymphocytic leukemia.

This sequence joins TRBV27 and TRBJ2-5, with 10 bases fitting TRBD2. Per germline, CDR1 MNHEY and CDR2 SMNVEV (reference sequence). V dropped 2 bases and J dropped 1; count of bases not matched to a gene: 4. The CDR3 length is 16 residues. CDR3 DNA: TGTGCCAGCAGTTTAACTAGCGGGGTCCCCCAAGAGACCCAGTACTTC. Translation gives CASSLTSGVPQETQYF.

The J gene is TRBJ1-3, the V gene TRBV28; TRBD1 might be the D (5 bases). V lost 3 bases, J lost 1 base, and 16 bases lay in between. The CDR3 loop spans 17 amino acids. Germline values: CDR1 MDHEN, CDR2 SYDVKM. Written as DNA, the CDR3 is TGTGCCAGCAGTTTTTTCGGGCAGGGAAGTTCTGGAAACACCATATATTTT. Encoded protein: CASSFFGQGSSGNTIYF.

The chain employs TRBV18 and TRBJ1-5; no clear D. This CDR3 contains 15 residues. Trimming shortened V by 1 base and J by 0 bases, and 7 bases separated the two germline ends. From germline, CDR1 is KGHSH and CDR2 LQKENI. The CDR3 loop reads CASSPQGYSNQPQHF. CDR3 coding DNA: TGTGCCAGCTCACCACAGGGCTATAGCAATCAGCCCCAGCATTTT.

This clone was seen only a few times. The gene calls are TRBV7-3 and TRBJ2-6; unclear D gene. With 3 bases removed from V and 13 bases from J, the gap between germline ends came to 13 bases. The CDR3 length is 13 residues. Germline V lookup: CDR1 SGHTA, CDR2 FQGTGA. DNA for the CDR3: TGTGCCAGCAGCTTTTCTCAATTCGAAGTCCTGACTTTC. It specifies CASSFSQFEVLTF.

J is TRBJ2-7 and V is TRBV2; D is unresolved. The CDR3 covers 12 residues. V was pared by 6 bases and J by 0 bases, with 6 bases between. Germline V CDR1 and CDR2: SNHLY, FYNNEI. The CDR3 spells CASSQSSYEQYF. The CDR3 DNA sequence: TGTGCCAGCAGCCAAAGCTCCTACGAGCAGTACTTC.

This clone was seen only a few times. CDR3 nucleotide sequence: TGCAGCGTTTTGCTGAACACTGAAGCTTTCTTT. It translates to CSVLLNTEAFF. The V gene is TRBV29-1, the J gene TRBJ1-1; unclear D gene. The CDR3 length is 11 residues. From germline, CDR1 is SQVTM and CDR2 ANQGSEA. V was pared by 5 bases and J by 0 bases, with 4 bases between. The complete variable domain, with remaining parts taken from reference TRBV29-1 and TRBJ1-1, reads SAVISQKPSRDICQRGTSLTIQCQVDSQVTMMFWYRQQPGQSLTLIATANQGSEATYESGFVIDKFPISRPNLTFSTLTVSNMSPEDSSIYLCSVLLNTEAFFGQGTRLTVV.

The chain uses TRBV7-9 and TRBJ2-1, with TRBD1 as a possible D gene (5 bases). Between the trimmed V and J ends, which lost 5 bases and 6 bases, there was a span of 17 bases. The CDR3 is made up of 15 amino acids. The germline V gene has CDR1 SEHNR and CDR2 FQNEAQ (reference sequence). This CDR3 is CASSPGLLGPNEQFF. CDR3 sequence (DNA): TGTGCCAGCAGCCCAGGCCTTCTGGGGCCCAATGAGCAGTTCTTC.

This chain connects TRBV9 to TRBJ2-7; 7 bases agree with TRBD2. The junction had 7 bases not matched to a gene; V was cut back by 4 bases and J by 0 bases. Germline loops: CDR1 SGDLS, CDR2 YYNGEE. The CDR3 has 15 amino acids. As DNA, the CDR3 is TGTGCCAGCAGCCCCCGGCTAGCGGCCTCCTACGAGCAGTACTTC. The encoded protein is CASSPRLAASYEQYF.

The chain couples TRBV11-2 to TRBJ2-1; 11 bases are shared with TRBD2. The CDR3 is 17 residues long. Germline CDR1 and CDR2: SGHAT and FQNNGV. V shed 5 bases and J 2 bases; nucleotides not matched to a gene: 8. The CDR3 region is CASSRDLAGGAYNEQFF. The CDR3 bases are TGTGCCAGCAGCCGGGACCTAGCGGGAGGCGCCTACAATGAGCAGTTCTTC.

The CDR3 nucleotides read TGTGCCAGCAGTGACAGGGACAATGAGCAGTTCTTC. It codes for CASSDRDNEQFF. This chain connects TRBV6-4 to TRBJ2-1; no clear D. V dropped 2 bases and J dropped 5 bases, with 4 bases sitting between them. The CDR3 has 12 amino acids. CDR1 and CDR2 (germline): MRHNA, SNTAGT.

This sequence joins TRBV25-1 and TRBJ2-2, with TRBD1 identical over 7 bases. The CDR3 has 14 residues. V shed 3 bases, J shed 5 bases, and the junction held 3 bases outside the gene matches. Germline loops: CDR1 MGHDK, CDR2 SYGVNS. In nucleotides, the CDR3 is TGTGCCAGCAGTGAGACAGGGTTGACCGGGGAGCTGTTTTTT. Encoded protein: CASSETGLTGELFF.

There are a few counts of this clone. The chain recombines TRBV6-5 with TRBJ2-1; D is uncertain. There are 12 residues in the CDR3. Germline-derived CDR1 and CDR2 are MNHEY and SVGAGI. Trimming took 0 bases from V and 9 from J, leaving 6 bases between them. The CDR3 protein is CASSYSGGEQFF. CDR3 nucleotides: TGTGCCAGCAGTTACTCTGGTGGTGAGCAGTTCTTC.